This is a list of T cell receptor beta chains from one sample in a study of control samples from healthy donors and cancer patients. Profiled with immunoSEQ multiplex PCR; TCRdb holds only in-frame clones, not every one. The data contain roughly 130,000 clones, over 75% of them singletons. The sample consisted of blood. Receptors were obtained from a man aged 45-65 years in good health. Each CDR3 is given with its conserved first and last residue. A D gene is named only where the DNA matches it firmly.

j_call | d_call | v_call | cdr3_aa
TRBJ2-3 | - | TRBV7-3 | CASSPTGGDTQYF
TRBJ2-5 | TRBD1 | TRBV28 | CASSHGQVSQETQYF
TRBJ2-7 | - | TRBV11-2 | CASSLDYGEIGAQNF
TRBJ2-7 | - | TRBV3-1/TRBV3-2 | CASSLPHGYEQYF
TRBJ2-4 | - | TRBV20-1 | CSASTTGRDIQYF
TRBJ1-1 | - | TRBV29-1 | CSVGQPSFMNTEAFF
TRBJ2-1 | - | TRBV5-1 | CASKKQPSANEQFF
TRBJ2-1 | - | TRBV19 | CASSQQGGDEQFF
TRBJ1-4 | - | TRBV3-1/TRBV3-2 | CASSPNILFEKLFF
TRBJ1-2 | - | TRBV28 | CASSWGAYGYTF
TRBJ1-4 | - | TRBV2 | CASSESSRAFEKLFF
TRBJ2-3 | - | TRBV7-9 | CASSIRQPTDTQYF
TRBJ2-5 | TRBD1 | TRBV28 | CASSPDRAGETQYF
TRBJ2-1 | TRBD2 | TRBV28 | CASSIAGTSGLNEQFF
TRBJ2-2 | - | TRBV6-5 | CASTQGVGGELFF
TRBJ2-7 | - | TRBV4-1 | CASSQDLDEQYF
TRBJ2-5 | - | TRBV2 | CASSEVETQYF
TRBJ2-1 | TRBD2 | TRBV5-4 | CASSFYRGGQENEQFF
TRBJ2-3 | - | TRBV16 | CASSQGGTDTQYF
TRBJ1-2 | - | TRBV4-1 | CASSQEEFPNYGYTF
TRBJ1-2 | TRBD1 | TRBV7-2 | CASSSRDSRGYTF
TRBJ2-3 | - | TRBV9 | CASSTGRGEARTDTQYF
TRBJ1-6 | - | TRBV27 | CASSLRSQILSPLHF
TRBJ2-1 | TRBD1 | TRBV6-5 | CASSPSGGLNEQFF
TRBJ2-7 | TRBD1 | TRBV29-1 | CSVGGDRGYEQYF
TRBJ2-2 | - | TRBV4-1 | CASSPLGGTNTGELFF
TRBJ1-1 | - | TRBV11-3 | CASSLGLAIIALAEAFF
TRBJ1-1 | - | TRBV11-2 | CASGPGVTKNTEAFF
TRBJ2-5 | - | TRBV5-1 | CASSPAGTGVTQYF
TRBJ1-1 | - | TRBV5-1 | CASSRGTENTEAFF
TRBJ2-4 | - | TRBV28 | CASSSQGGQNIQYF
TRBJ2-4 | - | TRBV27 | CASSWDIQYF
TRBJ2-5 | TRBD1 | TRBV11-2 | CASRRAYGQGKETQYF
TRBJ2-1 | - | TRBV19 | CASSIGPSNTEQFF
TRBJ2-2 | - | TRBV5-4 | CASSTNTGELFF
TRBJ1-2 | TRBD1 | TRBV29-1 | CSAPAQGVANYGYTF
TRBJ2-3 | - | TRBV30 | CAFRGRGTDTQYF
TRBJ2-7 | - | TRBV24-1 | CATSDGGRPWEQYF
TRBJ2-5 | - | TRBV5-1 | CASSLVYPVQQHAYDEETQYF